This TCR beta chain was retrieved from a study of preoperative IRX-2 immunotherapy in early breast cancer. The table came from immunoSEQ multiplex PCR; TCRdb's copy has only in-frame clones and leaves some out. The table shows around 60,000 clones, with approximately 93% occurring only once. This clone was found once. Sample treatment: preoperative locoregional IRX-2 cytokine immunotherapy. Patients received preoperative, locoregional IRX-2 cytokine immunotherapy in a phase Ib study. V was clipped by 2 bases and J by 1 base, with 5 bases between them. There are 14 residues in the CDR3. Germline CDR1 is MNHEY and CDR2 is SVGAGI.

The clonotype was recovered from a human donor with breast cancer. The rearrangement links TRBV6-5 to TRBJ2-2; D is uncertain. This specimen was acquired from a patient treated with IRX-2 immunotherapy. CDR3 amino acids: CASSYQVNTGELFF. In DNA, the CDR3 is TGTGCCAGCAGTTACCAAGTGAACACCGGGGAGCTGTTTTTT.